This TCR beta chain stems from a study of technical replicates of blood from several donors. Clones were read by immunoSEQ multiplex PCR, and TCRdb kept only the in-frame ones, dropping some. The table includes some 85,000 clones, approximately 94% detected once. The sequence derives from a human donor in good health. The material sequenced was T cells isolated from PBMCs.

The CDR3 sequence is CASSPGGLYEQYF. CDR3 bases: TGTGCCAGCAGCCCGGGGGGCCTTTACGAGCAGTACTTC. J is TRBJ2-7 and V is TRBV5-4, with D possibly TRBD2 on 7 matching bases. Germline CDR1 SGHNT, CDR2 YYREEE (reference sequence). The V gene lost 4 bases and the J gene lost 4 bases, with 12 bases spanning the gap. The CDR3 runs to 13 residues.